A selection of T cell receptor beta chains follows, all from one sample in a study of cytomegalovirus exposure and HLA in healthy donors. The repertoire was sequenced with immunoSEQ multiplex PCR; TCRdb's copy has only in-frame clones and lacks some. The table has tens of thousands of clones, around 64% seen once. Specimen: PBMCs. The origin of the receptors is a man aged 40-50 years in good health and CMV-seropositive. Each CDR3 is given with its conserved first and last residue. D genes are given only for firm matches. Size tells how often a clone was seen (once, few, many) or the class of an expanded clone, and some rows leave it out.

.,.,TRBV11-3,TRBJ2-1,TGTGCCAGCAGCTTAGGACGACAGAATGAGCAGTTCTTC,CASSLGRQNEQFF
.,TRBD1,TRBV5-1,TRBJ1-3,TGCGCCAGCAGCCGGGACAGCGGCTCTGGAAACACCATATATTTT,CASSRDSGSGNTIYF
few,.,TRBV18,TRBJ1-4,TGTGCCAGCTCACCAGACCGGGGATCTCTTAATGAAAAACTGTTTTTT,CASSPDRGSLNEKLFF
few,TRBD2,TRBV28,TRBJ2-7,TGTGCCAGCAGTATCGGGACGCCCGGGGGGGAGCAGTACTTC,CASSIGTPGGEQYF
few,TRBD1,TRBV5-6,TRBJ2-3,TGTGCCAGCAGCTTGCGAGGGACAGGGCTAACAGATACGCAGTATTTT,CASSLRGTGLTDTQYF
.,.,TRBV19,TRBJ1-1,TGTGCCAGTAGTATTCAGGGGCGAACTGAAGCTTTCTTT,CASSIQGRTEAFF
.,.,TRBV6-5,TRBJ2-7,TGTGCCAGCAGGGAACGCAGGGTCGGCGAGCAGTACTTC,CASRERRVGEQYF
.,.,TRBV15,TRBJ1-5,TGTGCCACCAGCAGAGGGGGCTTCAGCCGTGGAGGCAATCAGCCCCAGCATTTT,CATSRGGFSRGGNQPQHF
.,.,TRBV7-2,TRBJ2-5,TGTGCCAGCAGCTCAATGTACCAAGAGACCCAGTACTTC,CASSSMYQETQYF
.,TRBD1,TRBV7-8,TRBJ1-5,TGTGCCAGCAGCTTAGTTGGGACAGGGGGTTTTCAGCCCCAGCATTTT,CASSLVGTGGFQPQHF
.,TRBD1,TRBV5-1,TRBJ2-7,TGCGCCAGCAGCTTGAGGACAGGGGGGTCCTACGAGCAGTACTTC,CASSLRTGGSYEQYF
few,.,TRBV7-8,TRBJ2-7,TGTGCCAGCAGCTTCGACTTACAGGAAAAGGAGCAGTACTTC,CASSFDLQEKEQYF